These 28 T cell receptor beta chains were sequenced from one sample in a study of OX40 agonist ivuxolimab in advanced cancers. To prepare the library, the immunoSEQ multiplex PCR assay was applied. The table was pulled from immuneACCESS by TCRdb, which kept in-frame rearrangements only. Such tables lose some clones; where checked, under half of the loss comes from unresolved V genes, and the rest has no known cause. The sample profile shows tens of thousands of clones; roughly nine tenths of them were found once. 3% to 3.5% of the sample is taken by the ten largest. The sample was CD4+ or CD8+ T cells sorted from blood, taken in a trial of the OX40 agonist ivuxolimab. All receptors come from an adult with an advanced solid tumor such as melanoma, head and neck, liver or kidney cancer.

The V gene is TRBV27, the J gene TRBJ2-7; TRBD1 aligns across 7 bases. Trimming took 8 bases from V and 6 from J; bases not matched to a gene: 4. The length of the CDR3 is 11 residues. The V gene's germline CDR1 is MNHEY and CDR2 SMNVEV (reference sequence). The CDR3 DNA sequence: TGTGCCAGCGGAAGACAGGGCGAGCAGTACTTC. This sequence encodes CASGRQGEQYF.

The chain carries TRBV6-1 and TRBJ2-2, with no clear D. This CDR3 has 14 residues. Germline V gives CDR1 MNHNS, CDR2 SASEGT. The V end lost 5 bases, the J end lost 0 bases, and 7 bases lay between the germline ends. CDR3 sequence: CASSLNPNTGELFF. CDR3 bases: TGTGCCAGCAGTTTGAACCCGAACACCGGGGAGCTGTTTTTT.

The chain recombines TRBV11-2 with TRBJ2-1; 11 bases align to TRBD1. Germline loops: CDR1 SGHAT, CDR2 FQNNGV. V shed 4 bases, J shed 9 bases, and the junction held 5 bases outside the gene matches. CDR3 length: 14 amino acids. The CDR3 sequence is CASSSGTGGFEQFF. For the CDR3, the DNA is TGTGCCAGCAGCTCGGGGACAGGGGGATTTGAGCAGTTCTTC.

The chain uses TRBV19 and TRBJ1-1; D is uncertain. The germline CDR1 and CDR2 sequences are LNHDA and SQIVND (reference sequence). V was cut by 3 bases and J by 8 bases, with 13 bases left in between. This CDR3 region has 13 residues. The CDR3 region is CASSIGDLSEAFF. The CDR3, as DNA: TGTGCCAGTAGTATCGGGGATCTATCCGAAGCTTTCTTT.

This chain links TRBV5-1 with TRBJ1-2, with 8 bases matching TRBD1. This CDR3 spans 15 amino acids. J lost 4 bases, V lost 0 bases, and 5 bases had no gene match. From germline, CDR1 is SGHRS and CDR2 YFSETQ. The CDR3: CASSLGTGIIYGYTF. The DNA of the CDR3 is TGCGCCAGCAGCTTGGGGACAGGGATAATCTATGGCTACACCTTC.

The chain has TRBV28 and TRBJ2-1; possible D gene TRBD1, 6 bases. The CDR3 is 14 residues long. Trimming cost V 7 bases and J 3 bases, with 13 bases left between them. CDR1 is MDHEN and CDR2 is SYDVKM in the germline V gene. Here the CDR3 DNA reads TGTGCCAGCAAGGCAGGGGACGTCTACAATGAGCAGTTCTTC. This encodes CASKAGDVYNEQFF.

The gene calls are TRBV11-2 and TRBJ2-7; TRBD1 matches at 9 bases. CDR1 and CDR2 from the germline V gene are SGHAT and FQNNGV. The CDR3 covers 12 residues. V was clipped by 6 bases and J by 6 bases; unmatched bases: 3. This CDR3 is CASSTGGFEQYF. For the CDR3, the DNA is TGTGCCAGCAGTACAGGGGGCTTCGAGCAGTACTTC.

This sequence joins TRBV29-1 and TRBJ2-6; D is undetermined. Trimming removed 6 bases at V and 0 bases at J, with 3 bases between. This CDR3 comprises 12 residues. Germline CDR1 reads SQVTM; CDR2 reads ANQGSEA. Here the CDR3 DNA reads TGCAGCGTCGACTCTGGGGCCAACGTCCTGACTTTC. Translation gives CSVDSGANVLTF.

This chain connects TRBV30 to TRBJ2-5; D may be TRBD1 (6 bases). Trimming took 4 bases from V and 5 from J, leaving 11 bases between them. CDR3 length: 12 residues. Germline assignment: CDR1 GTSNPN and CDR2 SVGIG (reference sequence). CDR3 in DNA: TGTGCCTGGACAGGGGCGAAGGAGACCCAGTACTTC. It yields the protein CAWTGAKETQYF.

The CDR3 loop reads CASSLRSDREPLPSYEQYF. For the CDR3, the DNA is TGTGCCAGCAGCTTAAGATCGGACAGGGAGCCGCTTCCCTCCTACGAGCAGTACTTC. The chain is built from TRBV7-6 and TRBJ2-7, with TRBD1 matching 8 bases. The length of the CDR3 is 19 residues. The germline V gene has CDR1 SGHVS and CDR2 FNYEAQ. With 2 bases clipped from V and 0 bases from J, the junction kept 15 bases outside the gene matches.

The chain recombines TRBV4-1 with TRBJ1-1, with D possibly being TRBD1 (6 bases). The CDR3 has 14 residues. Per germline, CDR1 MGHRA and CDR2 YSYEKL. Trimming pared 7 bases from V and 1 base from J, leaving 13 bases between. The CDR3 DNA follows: TGCGCCAGCACCCCAGGGGCAGGGAACACTGAAGCTTTCTTT. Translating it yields CASTPGAGNTEAFF.

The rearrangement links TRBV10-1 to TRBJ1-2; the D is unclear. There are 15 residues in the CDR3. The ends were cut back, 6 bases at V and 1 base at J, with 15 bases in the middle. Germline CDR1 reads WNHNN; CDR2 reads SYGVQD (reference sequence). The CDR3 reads CASSPGYWVNYGYTF. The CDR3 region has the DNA TGCGCCAGCAGCCCTGGGTATTGGGTTAACTATGGCTACACCTTC.

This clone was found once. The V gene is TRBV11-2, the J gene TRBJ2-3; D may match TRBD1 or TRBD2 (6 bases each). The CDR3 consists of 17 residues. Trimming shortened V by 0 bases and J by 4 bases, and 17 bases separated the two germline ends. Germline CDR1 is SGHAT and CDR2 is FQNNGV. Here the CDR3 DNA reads TGTGCCAGCAGCTTAGAGATCCGGGGGCGAGGTGCAGATACGCAGTATTTT. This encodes CASSLEIRGRGADTQYF.

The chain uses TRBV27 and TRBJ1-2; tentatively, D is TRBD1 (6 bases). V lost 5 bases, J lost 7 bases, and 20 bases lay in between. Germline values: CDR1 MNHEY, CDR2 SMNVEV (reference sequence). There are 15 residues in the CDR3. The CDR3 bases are TGTGCCAGCAGTATTGTTGGGGGGCGCGTCAGTGGCTACACCTTC. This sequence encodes CASSIVGGRVSGYTF.

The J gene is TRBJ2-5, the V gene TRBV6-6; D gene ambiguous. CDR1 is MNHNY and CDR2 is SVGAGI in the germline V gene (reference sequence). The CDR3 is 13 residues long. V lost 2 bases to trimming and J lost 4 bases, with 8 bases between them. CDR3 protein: CASSYPLGETQYF. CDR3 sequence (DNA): TGTGCCAGCAGTTACCCCCTTGGAGAGACCCAGTACTTC.

In DNA, the CDR3 is TGCGCCAGCAGCCAAGTCGGGGACAGAGGCTACGAGCAGTACTTC. Translating gives CASSQVGDRGYEQYF. The V and J genes are TRBV4-1 and TRBJ2-7; TRBD1 matches at 7 bases. The CDR3 spans 15 residues. V lost 1 base and J lost 3; bases outside the gene matches: 6. CDR1 is MGHRA and CDR2 is YSYEKL in the germline V gene.

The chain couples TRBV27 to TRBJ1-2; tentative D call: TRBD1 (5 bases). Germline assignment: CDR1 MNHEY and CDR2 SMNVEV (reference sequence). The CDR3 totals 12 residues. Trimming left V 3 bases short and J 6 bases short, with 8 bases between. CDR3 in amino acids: CASSFGGHGYTF. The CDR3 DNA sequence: TGTGCCAGCAGTTTCGGGGGTCATGGCTACACCTTC.

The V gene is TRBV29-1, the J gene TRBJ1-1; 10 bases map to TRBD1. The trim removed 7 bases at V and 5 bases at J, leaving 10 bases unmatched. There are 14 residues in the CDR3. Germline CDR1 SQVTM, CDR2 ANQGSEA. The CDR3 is CSASPGQGGTEAFF. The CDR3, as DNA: TGCAGCGCCTCACCCGGACAGGGGGGGACTGAAGCTTTCTTT.

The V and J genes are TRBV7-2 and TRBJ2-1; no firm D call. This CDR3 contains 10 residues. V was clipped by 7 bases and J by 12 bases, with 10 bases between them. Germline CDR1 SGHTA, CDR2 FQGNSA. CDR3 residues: CASTPPVQFF. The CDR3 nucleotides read TGTGCCAGCACCCCCCCGGTGCAGTTCTTC.

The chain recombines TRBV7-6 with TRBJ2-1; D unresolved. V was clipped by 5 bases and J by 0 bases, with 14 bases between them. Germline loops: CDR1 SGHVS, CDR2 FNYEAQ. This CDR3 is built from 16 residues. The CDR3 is CASSPQLKSSYNEQFF. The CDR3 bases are TGTGCCAGCAGCCCTCAGCTGAAAAGCTCCTACAATGAGCAGTTCTTC.

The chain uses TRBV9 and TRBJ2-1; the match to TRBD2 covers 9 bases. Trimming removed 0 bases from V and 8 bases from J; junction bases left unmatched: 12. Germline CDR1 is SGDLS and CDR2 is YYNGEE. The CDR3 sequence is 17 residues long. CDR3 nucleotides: TGTGCCAGCAGCGTAGGCCCGGGGCGGGAGGGCTTGGATGAGCAGTTCTTC. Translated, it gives CASSVGPGREGLDEQFF.

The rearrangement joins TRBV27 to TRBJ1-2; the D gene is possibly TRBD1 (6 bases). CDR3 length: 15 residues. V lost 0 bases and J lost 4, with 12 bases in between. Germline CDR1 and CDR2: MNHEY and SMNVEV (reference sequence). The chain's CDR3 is CASSLSGQRVYGYTF. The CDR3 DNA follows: TGTGCCAGCAGTTTATCCGGACAGAGAGTCTATGGCTACACCTTC.

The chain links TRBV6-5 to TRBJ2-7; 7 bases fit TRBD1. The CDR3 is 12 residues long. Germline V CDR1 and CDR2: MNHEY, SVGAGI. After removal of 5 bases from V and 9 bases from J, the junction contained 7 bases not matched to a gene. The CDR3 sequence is CASSPDRTVQYF. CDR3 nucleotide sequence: TGTGCCAGCAGTCCGGACAGGACGGTGCAGTACTTC.

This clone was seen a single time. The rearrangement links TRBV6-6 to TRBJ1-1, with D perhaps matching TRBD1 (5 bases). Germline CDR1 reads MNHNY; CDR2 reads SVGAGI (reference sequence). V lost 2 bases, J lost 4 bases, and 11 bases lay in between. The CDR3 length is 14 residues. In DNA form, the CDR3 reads TGTGCCAGCAGTTACGGGGGGGTTGGCACTGAAGCTTTCTTT. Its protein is CASSYGGVGTEAFF.

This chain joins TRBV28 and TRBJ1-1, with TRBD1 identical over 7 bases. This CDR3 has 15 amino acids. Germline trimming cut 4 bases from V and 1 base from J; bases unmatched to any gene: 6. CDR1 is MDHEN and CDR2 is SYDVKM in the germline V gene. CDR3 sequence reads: CASSSLGQTNTEAFF. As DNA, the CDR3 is TGTGCCAGCAGTTCCCTGGGACAGACGAACACTGAAGCTTTCTTT.

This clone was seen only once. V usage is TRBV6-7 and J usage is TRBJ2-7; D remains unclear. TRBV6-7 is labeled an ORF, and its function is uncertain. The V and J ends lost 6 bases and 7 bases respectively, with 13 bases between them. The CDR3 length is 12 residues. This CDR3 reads CASSRALREQYF. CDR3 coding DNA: TGTGCCAGCAGCCGGGCTTTAAGGGAGCAGTACTTC.

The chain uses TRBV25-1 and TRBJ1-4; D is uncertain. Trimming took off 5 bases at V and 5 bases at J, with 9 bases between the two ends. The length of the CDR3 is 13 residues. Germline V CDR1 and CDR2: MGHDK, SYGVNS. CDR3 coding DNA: TGTGCCAGCAGTCTGGGATCAAATGAAAAACTGTTTTTT. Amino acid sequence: CASSLGSNEKLFF.

The CDR3 spells CASSHQTVPDTQYF. The CDR3 DNA sequence: TGTGCCAGCAGCCACCAGACAGTTCCAGATACGCAGTATTTT. The rearrangement joins TRBV7-8 to TRBJ2-3; D might be TRBD1 (5 bases). The V gene's germline CDR1 is SGHVS and CDR2 FQNEAQ. This CDR3 is built from 14 residues. Trimming took 5 bases from V and 4 from J, leaving 13 bases between them.